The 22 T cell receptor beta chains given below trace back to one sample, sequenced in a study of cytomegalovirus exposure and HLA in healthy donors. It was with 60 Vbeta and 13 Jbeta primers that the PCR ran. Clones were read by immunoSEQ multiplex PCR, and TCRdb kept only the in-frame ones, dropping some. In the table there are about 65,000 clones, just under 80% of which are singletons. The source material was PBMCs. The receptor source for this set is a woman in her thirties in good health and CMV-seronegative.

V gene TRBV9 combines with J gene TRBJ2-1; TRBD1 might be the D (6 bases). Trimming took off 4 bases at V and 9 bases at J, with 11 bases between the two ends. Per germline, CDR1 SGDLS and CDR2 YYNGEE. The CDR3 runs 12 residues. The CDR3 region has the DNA TGTGCCAGCAGCCTTTCAGGGGTTGAGCAGTTCTTC. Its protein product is CASSLSGVEQFF.

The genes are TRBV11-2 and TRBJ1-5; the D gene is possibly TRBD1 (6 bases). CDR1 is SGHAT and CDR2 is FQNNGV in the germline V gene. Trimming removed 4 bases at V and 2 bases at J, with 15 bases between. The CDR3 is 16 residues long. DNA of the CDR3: TGTGCCAGCAGCTCGGCGGGGGGGCAGGGCAATCAGCCCCAGCATTTT. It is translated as CASSSAGGQGNQPQHF.

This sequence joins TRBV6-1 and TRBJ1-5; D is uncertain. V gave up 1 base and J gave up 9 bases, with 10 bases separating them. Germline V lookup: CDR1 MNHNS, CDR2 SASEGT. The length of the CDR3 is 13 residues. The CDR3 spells CASSEERGWPQHF. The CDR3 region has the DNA TGTGCCAGCAGTGAAGAGCGTGGCTGGCCCCAGCATTTT.

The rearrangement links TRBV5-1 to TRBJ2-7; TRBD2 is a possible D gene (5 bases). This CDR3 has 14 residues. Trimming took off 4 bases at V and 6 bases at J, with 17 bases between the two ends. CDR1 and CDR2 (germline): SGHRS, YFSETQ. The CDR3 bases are TGCGCCAGCAGCCCAACGTGGGGTCGGGGCGAGCAGTACTTC. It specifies CASSPTWGRGEQYF. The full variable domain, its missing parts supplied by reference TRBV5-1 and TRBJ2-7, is KAGVTQTPRYLIKTRGQQVTLSCSPISGHRSVSWYQQTPGQGLQFLFEYFSETQRNKGNFPGRFSGRQFSNSRSEMNVSTLELGDSALYLCASSPTWGRGEQYFGPGTRLTVT.

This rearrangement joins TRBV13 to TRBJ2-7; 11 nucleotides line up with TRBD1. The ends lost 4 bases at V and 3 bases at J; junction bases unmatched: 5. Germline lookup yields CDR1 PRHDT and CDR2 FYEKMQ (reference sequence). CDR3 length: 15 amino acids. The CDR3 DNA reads TGTGCCAGCAGCTCAGGACAGGGGGCGGGCTACGAGCAGTACTTC. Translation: CASSSGQGAGYEQYF.

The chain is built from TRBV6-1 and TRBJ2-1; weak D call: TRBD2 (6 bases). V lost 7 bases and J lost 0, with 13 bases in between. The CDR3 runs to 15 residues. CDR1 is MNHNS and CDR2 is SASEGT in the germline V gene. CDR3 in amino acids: CASKVLAHSYNEQFF. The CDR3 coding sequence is TGTGCCAGCAAGGTCCTAGCGCACTCCTACAATGAGCAGTTCTTC.

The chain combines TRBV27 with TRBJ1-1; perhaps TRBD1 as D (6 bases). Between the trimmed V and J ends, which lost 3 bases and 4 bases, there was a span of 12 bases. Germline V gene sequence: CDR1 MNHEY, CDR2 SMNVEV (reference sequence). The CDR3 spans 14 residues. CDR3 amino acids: CASSFSRDTTEAFF. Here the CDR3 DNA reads TGTGCCAGCAGTTTCTCCAGGGACACCACTGAAGCTTTCTTT.

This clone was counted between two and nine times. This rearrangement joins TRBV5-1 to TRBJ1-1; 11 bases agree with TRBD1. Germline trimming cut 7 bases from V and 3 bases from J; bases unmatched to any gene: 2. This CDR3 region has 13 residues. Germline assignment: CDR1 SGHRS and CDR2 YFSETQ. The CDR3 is CASEGQGDTEAFF. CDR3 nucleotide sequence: TGCGCCAGCGAGGGACAGGGGGACACTGAAGCTTTCTTT.

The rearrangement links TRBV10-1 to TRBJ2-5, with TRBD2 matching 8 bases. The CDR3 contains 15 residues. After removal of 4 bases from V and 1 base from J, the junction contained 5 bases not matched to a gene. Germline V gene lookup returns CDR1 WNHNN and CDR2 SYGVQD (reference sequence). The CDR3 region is CASSGASGSQETQYF. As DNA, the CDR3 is TGCGCCAGCAGTGGGGCTAGCGGGTCCCAAGAGACCCAGTACTTC.

The CDR3 here is CASSPASRQAEAFF. CDR3 bases: TGCGCCAGCAGCCCCGCCTCTAGACAGGCTGAAGCTTTCTTT. V usage is TRBV5-1 and J usage is TRBJ1-1, with D perhaps matching TRBD1 (6 bases). The CDR3 sequence is 14 residues long. With 4 bases removed from V and 6 bases from J, the gap between germline ends came to 16 bases. Germline CDR1 and CDR2: SGHRS and YFSETQ.

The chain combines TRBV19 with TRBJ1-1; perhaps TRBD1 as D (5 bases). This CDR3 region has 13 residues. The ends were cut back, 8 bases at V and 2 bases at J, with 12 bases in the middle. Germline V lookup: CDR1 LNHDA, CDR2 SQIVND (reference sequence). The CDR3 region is CASRQTLNTEAFF. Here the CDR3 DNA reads TGTGCCAGTCGACAGACGCTCAACACTGAAGCTTTCTTT.

The CDR3, as DNA: TGTGCCAGCAGCTTAGCGCTGGACAGAAACACCGGGGAGCTGTTTTTT. Residues: CASSLALDRNTGELFF. The chain carries TRBV7-9 and TRBJ2-2; D is possibly TRBD1 (6 bases). From germline, CDR1 is SEHNR and CDR2 FQNEAQ (reference sequence). Trimming shortened V by 0 bases and J by 2 bases, and 10 bases separated the two germline ends. This CDR3 comprises 16 residues.

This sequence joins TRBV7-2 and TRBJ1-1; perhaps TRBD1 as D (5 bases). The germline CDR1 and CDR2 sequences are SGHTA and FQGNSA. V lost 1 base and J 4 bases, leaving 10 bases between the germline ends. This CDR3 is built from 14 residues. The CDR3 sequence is CASSLDAGGTEAFF. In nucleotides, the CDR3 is TGTGCCAGCAGCTTAGACGCGGGGGGCACTGAAGCTTTCTTT.

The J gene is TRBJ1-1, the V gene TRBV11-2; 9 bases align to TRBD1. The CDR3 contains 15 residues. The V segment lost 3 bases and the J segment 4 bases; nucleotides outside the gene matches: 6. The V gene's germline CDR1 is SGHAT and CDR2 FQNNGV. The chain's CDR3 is CASSFTGGRGTEAFF. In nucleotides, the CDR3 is TGTGCCAGCAGCTTTACAGGGGGCAGGGGCACTGAAGCTTTCTTT.

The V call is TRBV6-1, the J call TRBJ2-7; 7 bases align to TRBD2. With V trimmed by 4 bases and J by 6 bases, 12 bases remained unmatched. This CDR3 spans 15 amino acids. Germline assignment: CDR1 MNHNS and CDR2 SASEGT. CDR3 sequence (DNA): TGTGCCAGCAGTGCCGACTCGGGGAGGGAGGCCGAGCAGTACTTC. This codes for CASSADSGREAEQYF.

The CDR3: CASELAGGRSDTQYF. The CDR3 DNA reads as TGTGCCAGCGAACTAGCGGGAGGGAGGTCAGATACGCAGTATTTT. The chain combines TRBV6-1 with TRBJ2-3, with TRBD2 matching over 13 bases. The length of the CDR3 is 15 residues. Germline values: CDR1 MNHNS, CDR2 SASEGT. The J segment lost 4 bases and the V segment lost 8 bases, leaving 6 bases of the junction unmatched.

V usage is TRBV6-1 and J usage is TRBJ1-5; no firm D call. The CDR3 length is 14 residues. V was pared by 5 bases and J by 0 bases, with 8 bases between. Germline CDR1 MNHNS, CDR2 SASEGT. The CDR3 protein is CASSSTDSNQPQHF. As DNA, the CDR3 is TGTGCCAGCAGTAGTACAGATAGCAATCAGCCCCAGCATTTT.

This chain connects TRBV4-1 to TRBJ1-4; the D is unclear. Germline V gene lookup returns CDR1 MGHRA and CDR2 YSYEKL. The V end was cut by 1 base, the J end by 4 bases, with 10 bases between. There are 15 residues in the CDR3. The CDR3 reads CASSQGWGDNEKLFF. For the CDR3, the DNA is TGCGCCAGCAGCCAAGGATGGGGAGATAATGAAAAACTGTTTTTT.

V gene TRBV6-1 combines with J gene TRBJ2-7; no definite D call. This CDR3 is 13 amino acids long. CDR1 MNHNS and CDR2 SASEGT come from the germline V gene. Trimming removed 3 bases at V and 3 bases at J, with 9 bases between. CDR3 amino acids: CASSEELFYEQYF. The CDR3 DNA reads TGTGCCAGCAGTGAGGAGCTTTTCTACGAGCAGTACTTC.

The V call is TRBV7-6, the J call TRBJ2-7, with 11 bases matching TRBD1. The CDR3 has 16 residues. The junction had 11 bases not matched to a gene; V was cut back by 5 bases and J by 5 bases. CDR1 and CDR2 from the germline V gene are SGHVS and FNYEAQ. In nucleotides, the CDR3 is TGTGCCAGCAGCATTGCGTTCTCGGGACAGGGGGACGAGCAGTACTTC. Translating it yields CASSIAFSGQGDEQYF.

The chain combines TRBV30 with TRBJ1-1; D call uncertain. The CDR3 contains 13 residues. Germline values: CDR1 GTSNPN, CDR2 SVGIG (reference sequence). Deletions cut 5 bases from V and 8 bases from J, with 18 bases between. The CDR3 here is CAWAKSEGREAFF. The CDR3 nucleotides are TGTGCCTGGGCAAAGAGTGAAGGGAGAGAAGCTTTCTTT.

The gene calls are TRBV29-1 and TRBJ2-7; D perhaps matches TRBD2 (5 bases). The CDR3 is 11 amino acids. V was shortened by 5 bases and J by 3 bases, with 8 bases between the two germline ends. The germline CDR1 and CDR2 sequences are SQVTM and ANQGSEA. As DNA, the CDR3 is TGCAGCGTTCGAGGGAGCTACGAGCAGTACTTC. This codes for CSVRGSYEQYF.